A selection of T cell receptor beta chains follows, all from one sample in a study of cytomegalovirus exposure and HLA in healthy donors. TCRdb keeps only in-frame clones here, not all; method: immunoSEQ multiplex PCR. The sample has 150,000 or so clones, around three quarters seen once. The sample consisted of PBMCs. The receptors shown here come from a woman aged 35 to 49 in good health and CMV-seronegative. Each CDR3 is given with its conserved first and last residue. Fields, in order: clone size, D gene, V gene, J gene, CDR3 protein, CDR3 DNA. A D gene is named only where the DNA matches it firmly. A row's size may be missing; if present it is once, few, many or a size class.

once	-	TRBV6-5	TRBJ2-7	CASSYSIHGRLDEQYF	TGTGCCAGCAGTTACTCGATTCATGGCAGACTGGACGAGCAGTACTTC
-	TRBD1	TRBV5-1	TRBJ1-1	CASSAGQGANTEAFF	TGCGCCAGCAGCGCGGGACAGGGTGCGAACACTGAAGCTTTCTTT
-	TRBD1	TRBV2	TRBJ2-3	CASNRGIPDTQYF	TGTGCCAGCAACAGGGGGATTCCAGATACGCAGTATTTT
-	-	TRBV7-9	TRBJ2-1	CSSSPSYEQFF	TGTTCCAGCAGCCCTAGCTATGAGCAGTTCTTC
-	-	TRBV2	TRBJ1-1	CASSLPPSTEAFF	TGTGCCAGCAGTTTGCCCCCTAGTACTGAAGCTTTCTTT
-	-	TRBV7-7	TRBJ2-2	CASSLSTLTVRNTGELFF	TGTGCCAGCAGCTTATCAACCCTCACAGTTAGGAACACCGGGGAGCTGTTTTTT
-	TRBD1	TRBV6-5	TRBJ1-1	CASTQEGAPTEAFF	TGTGCCAGCACCCAGGAGGGGGCGCCCACTGAAGCTTTCTTT
-	TRBD2	TRBV15	TRBJ2-1	CATTVFGGGVLSNEQFF	TGTGCCACCACCGTCTTCGGGGGGGGAGTCTTAAGCAATGAGCAGTTCTTC
-	TRBD1	TRBV2	TRBJ2-1	CASSVKGAFYEQFF	TGTGCCAGCAGTGTAAAGGGGGCTTTCTATGAGCAGTTCTTC
-	-	TRBV28	TRBJ1-1	CASSLWGLNNSPAFF	TGTGCCAGCAGTTTGTGGGGGCTCAACAATTCCCCAGCTTTCTTT